This T cell receptor (beta chain) originates from a study of post-analysis software for immune sequencing data (dated by TCRdb to between 2014 and 2017). Concerning the study at large: Relapsing-remitting, secondary progressive and progressive-relapsing multiple sclerosis were recorded as disease courses, and subtype annotation was lacking for some patients. The patient repertoires were set against eleven to twelve previously published healthy control repertoires from donors whose ages ranged from about 6 to 25 years. A subset of samples was prepared in parallel using single-end sample barcoding, then pooled and co-amplified after Illumina adapter ligation. Findings and caveats that apply to the study as a whole: Patients showed significantly higher frequencies than controls for 4 or 5 TRBV segments, among them TRBV5-6, TRBV5-1 and TRBV20-1. The multiple sclerosis patient group was slightly younger than the control group. Direct clustering with F measure revealed strong co-clustering of samples prepared in the same batch, which led to a batch-effect correction. Compared with controls, multiple sclerosis patients had significantly lower normalized Chao1 diversity, a finding suggesting substantial peripheral T-cell clonal expansion.

V is clipped by 3 bases and J by 0 bases, and the sequence between their germline boundaries is 6 bases long. Sequences SGHRS (CDR1) and YFSETQ (CDR2) are obtained from the germline V gene. Including cysteine and phenylalanine, the CDR3 has 13 amino acids. Of the read, only the CDR3 DNA is kept; its 39 bases are in frame from base 1. About this clonotype: Its recognized antigen is unknown. No quality values exist for individual bases; no much larger clone is one base distant.

Libraries came from PCR. The sequencer was an Illumina HiSeq 2500. To reduce PCR and sequencing biases, unique molecular identifiers were incorporated into the TCR beta cDNA libraries. Some 500,000 cDNA molecules were obtained per 1 to 10 million input T cells, so each molecule approximated one T cell. Patient libraries were prepared and sequenced with the same protocol used for the earlier healthy control dataset. Within a given batch, samples were prepared together, multiplexed and sequenced on the same HiSeq lane. The source study handled its data this way. Raw barcoded reads were processed with MIGEC, discarding single-read molecular identifier groups before consensus assembly and CDR3 extraction. VDJtools was used for post-analysis of the clonotype tables, with diversity normalized by down-sampling every dataset to the smallest sample size. To correct batch-related cross-sample contamination, repertoire overlap clustering matched CDR3 amino acid sequences but not nucleotide sequences. The public reads were reprocessed in TCRdb via fastp at Q25 and MiXCR, keeping in-frame beta chains. Rows with a matching CDR3 protein are joined into one entry that keeps the most common DNA and genes. The authors' filters were not applied to this entry. The sample table lists more than 450,000 distinct CDR3 sequences, 44% of them with a count of one. The ten largest clonotypes hold around 1.7% of the sample.

To demonstrate the VDJtools post-analysis software, the study profiled TCR beta repertoires from the peripheral blood of 10 to 15 young patients with multiple sclerosis. The multiple sclerosis patients were children and adolescents between about 6 and 16 years of age. Sequenced sample: blood. This receptor was identified in a girl between 5 and 17 years old with multiple sclerosis. The chain couples TRBV5-1 to TRBJ1-2, with the D gene uncertain. The nucleotide sequence is TGCGCCAGCAGCTCACAGTCTAACTATGGCTACACCTTC. This gives the protein CASSSQSNYGYTF. Joined to the reference TRBV5-1 and TRBJ1-2 proteins, this CDR3 gives the full variable domain: KAGVTQTPRYLIKTRGQQVTLSCSPISGHRSVSWYQQTPGQGLQFLFEYFSETQRNKGNFPGRFSGRQFSNSRSEMNVSTLELGDSALYLCASSSQSNYGYTFGSGTRLTVV.